These 6 T cell receptor beta chains came from one sample sequenced in a study of a mutant IDH1 vaccine in newly diagnosed glioma. Time point of the sample: baseline, week 1 (first vaccination visit). Specified treatment: pre-vaccination baseline after standard-of-care therapy. The data were produced by immunoSEQ multiplex PCR, yet TCRdb's version contains in-frame clones alone and is incomplete. The data show tens of thousands of clones, about 88% seen once. The sequencing here drew on PBMCs, taken from a glioma patient treated with radiotherapy, temozolomide or both. The source is a woman aged 40 to 55 with glioma.

The J gene is TRBJ1-4, the V gene TRBV5-1; 8 nucleotides agree with TRBD1. V lost 2 bases and J lost 4; bases outside the gene matches: 1. The CDR3 runs to 14 residues. Per germline, CDR1 SGHRS and CDR2 YFSETQ. Written as DNA, the CDR3 is TGCGCCAGCAGCTTTGACAGGGGTAATGAAAAACTGTTTTTT. Protein: CASSFDRGNEKLFF.

The rearrangement uses TRBV13 and TRBJ1-1; the match to TRBD1 covers 9 bases. Trimming at V came to 5 bases and at J to 6 bases, leaving 10 bases not matched to a gene. The CDR3 contains 15 residues. The germline CDR1 and CDR2 sequences are PRHDT and FYEKMQ (reference sequence). DNA for the CDR3: TGTGCCAGCAGCCCCACCGGGACAGGGTTTTCTGAAGCTTTCTTT. This codes for CASSPTGTGFSEAFF.

This chain uses TRBV4-3 with TRBJ2-7, with TRBD2 identical over 14 bases. The CDR3 extends over 18 amino acids. The ends lost 1 base at V and 7 bases at J; junction bases unmatched: 12. Per the germline V gene, CDR1 is LGHNA and CDR2 is YSLEER. CDR3: CASSQAPTGTSGGVEQYF. Written as DNA, the CDR3 is TGCGCCAGCAGCCAAGCGCCGACGGGGACTAGCGGGGGTGTTGAGCAGTACTTC.

Only a few counts were recorded for this clone. The J gene is TRBJ1-1, the V gene TRBV30, with a tentative D call TRBD1 (6 bases). The CDR3 spans 15 residues. The V end lost 4 bases, the J end lost 1 base, and 16 bases lay between the germline ends. Germline V gene data show CDR1 as GTSNPN and CDR2 as SVGIG (reference sequence). The CDR3 protein is CAWTRQGYSNTEAFF. DNA of the CDR3: TGTGCCTGGACCCGGCAGGGGTACTCGAACACTGAAGCTTTCTTT.

The CDR3 nucleotides read TGTGCCAGCAGGATTAGCGGTACCTACAATGAGCAGTTCTTC. This gives the protein CASRISGTYNEQFF. The rearrangement links TRBV6-6 to TRBJ2-1; D is possibly TRBD2 (6 bases). V was shortened by 6 bases and J by 2 bases, with 11 bases between the two germline ends. This CDR3 is built from 14 residues. Germline CDR1 and CDR2: MNHNY and SVGAGI (reference sequence).

The chain carries TRBV6-5 and TRBJ2-7, with 11 bases that match TRBD1. The CDR3 runs 15 residues. The J segment lost 10 bases and the V segment lost 2 bases, leaving 10 bases of the junction unmatched. In germline, CDR1 is MNHEY, CDR2 SVGAGI. The CDR3 nucleotides are TGTGCCAGCAGTTACAGGACAGGGGGCCTGACATATCAGTACTTC. Its translation: CASSYRTGGLTYQYF.